Following are 11 T cell receptor beta chains from one sample sequenced in a study of tumor-infiltrating lymphocytes in primary liver carcinoma (dated by TCRdb to 2016 to 2017). Sequencing instrument: Illumina HiSeq 2500. TCRbeta-specific cDNA was reverse-transcribed from approximately 500 ng total RNA using a constant-region primer and ProtoScript II reverse transcriptase. TCRbeta libraries were built with three nested multiplex PCR rounds, a slightly modified ARM-PCR procedure. The first two PCR rounds used multiplex TRBV1-TRBV30 forward primers with a Cbeta reverse primer, each for roughly 10 cycles. TCRdb trimmed public reads at Q25 via fastp, called clones via MiXCR and kept in-frame beta chains. All rows with the same CDR3 protein become a single entry with the most common DNA and genes. The sample data list 330,000 or so distinct CDR3 sequences, and around three fifths of these were observed just once. The leading ten clones occupy about 6% of the sample.

Blood RNA was extracted from unsorted whole blood using TRIzol reagent, and germline DNA was obtained with the DNeasy Blood & Tissue kit. The source material was peripheral blood. Receptors were obtained from a man in his forties or fifties with primary liver carcinoma and hepatitis B virus infection.

The rearrangement joins TRBV7-9 to TRBJ2-1, with D possibly TRBD2 on 6 matching bases. This CDR3 is built from 15 residues. The germline V and J ends were trimmed by 1 base and 10 bases, with 17 bases remaining between them. The germline V gene has CDR1 SEHNR and CDR2 FQNEAQ (reference sequence). CDR3 nucleotide sequence: TGTGCCAGCAGCTTAGACGGGGGTGGGTTGAGGGAGCAGTTCTTC. It codes for CASSLDGGGLREQFF.

Of note for this clonotype: A much more abundant neighbour one base away suggests this may be a read error. The CDR3 sequence is CANSKESSYNSPLHF. CDR3 nucleotide sequence: TGTGCCAACAGCAAAGAGAGCTCCTATAATTCACCCCTCCACTTT. The chain combines TRBV6-2 or TRBV6-3 with TRBJ1-6; D gene ambiguous. Trimming took 10 bases from V and 0 from J, leaving 13 bases between them. CDR1 and CDR2 from the germline V gene are MNHEY and SVGEGT. The CDR3 length is 15 residues.

As regards this clonotype: A read error may explain this, as a much larger clone is one base away. The CDR3 sequence: CASGQGLASGDNEQFF. The CDR3 coding sequence is TGCGCCAGCGGCCAAGGACTAGCTTCAGGGGACAATGAGCAGTTCTTC. V is TRBV4-1 and J is TRBJ2-1, with 8 bases lining up with TRBD2. The germline V gene has CDR1 MGHRA and CDR2 YSYEKL. The CDR3 length is 16 residues.

J is TRBJ2-1 and V is TRBV11-2; D might be TRBD1 or TRBD2, each matching 5 bases. Germline V gene data show CDR1 as SGHAT and CDR2 as FQNNGV. V gave up 10 bases and J gave up 4 bases, with 17 bases separating them. The CDR3 extends over 14 amino acids. Written as DNA, the CDR3 is TGTGCCAACACACGGACTGGGGCTTACAATGAGCAGTTCTTC. This translates into CANTRTGAYNEQFF.

This clonotype was recorded many times. This chain joins TRBV6-6 and TRBJ2-1; D might be TRBD2 (6 bases). V gave up 3 bases and J gave up 6 bases, with 15 bases separating them. Germline V gene lookup returns CDR1 MNHNY and CDR2 SVGAGI (reference sequence). The CDR3 loop spans 15 amino acids. For the CDR3, the DNA is TGTGCCAGCAGTTATCTAAACCCTAGCGCCAATGAGCAGTTCTTC. Its translation: CASSYLNPSANEQFF.

With respect to this clonotype: One end of the junction varies from germline; a read error may be responsible. The CDR3 DNA reads TGTGCCAGCAGTTTGTCAGGGGTGGAGGAAAAACTGTTTTTC. Its translation is CASSLSGVEEKLFF. V usage is TRBV12-3 or TRBV12-4 and J usage is TRBJ1-4, with TRBD1 as a possible D gene (6 bases). The CDR3 has 14 residues.

On this clonotype itself: This may come from a read error, since a much larger clone is one base off. The chain recombines TRBV10-3 with TRBJ2-7; D not resolved. This CDR3 has 12 amino acids. Germline CDR1 ENHRY, CDR2 SYGVKD. CDR3 in DNA: TGTGCCATCACAGGCAGCTCCAACGAGCAGTACTTC. Its translation is CAITGSSNEQYF.

As concerns this clonotype: An end of the junction differs from the germline gene, which may be a read error. J is TRBJ1-3 and V is TRBV6-1; no clear D. There are 13 residues in the CDR3. Looked up from germline, CDR1 is MNHNS and CDR2 is SASEGT. CDR3 in amino acids: CVSSDPSGNTIYF. Here the CDR3 DNA reads TGTGTCAGCAGTGATCCCTCTGGAAACACCATATATTTT.

This chain uses TRBV5-1 with TRBJ2-1; 11 nucleotides agree with TRBD2. Trimming removed 3 bases from V and 9 bases from J; junction bases left unmatched: 8. Germline V gives CDR1 SGHRS, CDR2 YFSETQ. This CDR3 region has 15 residues. The CDR3 here is CASSYIAGGSGEQFF. The CDR3 DNA reads TGCGCCAGCAGCTATATAGCGGGAGGGTCCGGTGAGCAGTTCTTC. The variable domain in full, with the rest retrieved from reference TRBV5-1 and TRBJ2-1, is KAGVTQTPRYLIKTRGQQVTLSCSPISGHRSVSWYQQTPGQGLQFLFEYFSETQRNKGNFPGRFSGRQFSNSRSEMNVSTLELGDSALYLCASSYIAGGSGEQFFGPGTRLTVL.

This chain links TRBV28 with TRBJ1-6; D is possibly TRBD1 (5 bases). The CDR3 consists of 13 residues. V lost 10 bases and J lost 6, with 13 bases in between. Germline V gene sequence: CDR1 MDHEN, CDR2 SYDVKM. In nucleotides, the CDR3 is TGTGCCAATCGTCCGGGGGGTAATTCACCCCTCCACTTT. Translation: CANRPGGNSPLHF.

Remarks on this clonotype: Being one base from a much bigger clone, this may be a read error. The chain joins TRBV12-3 or TRBV12-4 to TRBJ2-7; D unresolved. This CDR3 is built from 13 residues. CDR3 loop: CPSRWGRSYEQYF. The CDR3 bases are TGTCCCAGCCGGTGGGGTAGATCCTACGAGCAGTACTTC.